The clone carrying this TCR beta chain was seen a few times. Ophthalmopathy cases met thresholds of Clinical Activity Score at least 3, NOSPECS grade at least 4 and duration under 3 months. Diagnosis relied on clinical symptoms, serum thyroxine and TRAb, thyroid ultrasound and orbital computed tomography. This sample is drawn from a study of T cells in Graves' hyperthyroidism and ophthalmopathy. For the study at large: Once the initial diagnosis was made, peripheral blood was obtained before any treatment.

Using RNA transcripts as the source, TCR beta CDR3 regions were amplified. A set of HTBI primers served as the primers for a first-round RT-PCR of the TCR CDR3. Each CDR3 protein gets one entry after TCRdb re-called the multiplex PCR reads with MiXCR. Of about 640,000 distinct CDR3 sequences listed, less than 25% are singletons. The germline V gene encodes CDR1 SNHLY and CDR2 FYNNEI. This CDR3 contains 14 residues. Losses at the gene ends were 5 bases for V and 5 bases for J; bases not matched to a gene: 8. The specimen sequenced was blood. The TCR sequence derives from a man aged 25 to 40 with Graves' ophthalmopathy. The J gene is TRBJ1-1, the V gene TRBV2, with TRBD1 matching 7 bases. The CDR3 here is CASSRQGLGTEAFF. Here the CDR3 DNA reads TGTGCCAGCAGTCGACAGGGTTTAGGGACTGAAGCTTTCTTT. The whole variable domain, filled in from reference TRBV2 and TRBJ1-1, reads EPEVTQTPSHQVTQMGQEVILRCVPISNHLYFYWYRQILGQKVEFLVSFYNNEISEKSEIFDDQFSVERPDGSNFTLKIRSTKLEDSAMYFCASSRQGLGTEAFFGQGTRLTVV.